This TCR beta chain derives from a study of blood T cell repertoires in COVID-19. Turning to the study itself: COVID-19 samples collected from the United States, Italy and Spain covered acute and convalescent phases. T cells, B-cell-depleted T cells, or PBMCs provided the cDNA or gDNA that served as material.

Per the original methods: Reference gene primer amplification yielded estimated nucleated cell counts. Sequenced by immunoSEQ multiplex PCR; TCRdb stores in-frame clones only, minus some. V and J calls and clone size are those listed in that table; D and trimming were worked out from the DNA. Of a few hundred thousand clones listed, approximately 84% are singletons. The ends were cut back, 7 bases at V and 1 base at J, with 10 bases in the middle. This CDR3 contains 13 residues. Per the germline V gene, CDR1 is MNHEY and CDR2 is SMNVEV (reference sequence). J is TRBJ1-1 and V is TRBV27; D is undetermined. This clonotype was obtained from a woman under 40 who had recovered from COVID-19. Sequenced material: peripheral blood. The CDR3 reads CASNRPGNTEAFF. CDR3 in DNA: TGTGCCAGCAATCGGCCAGGGAACACTGAAGCTTTCTTT.